This TCR beta chain derives from a study of T cell repertoires in cytomegalovirus infection. This CDR3 comprises 16 residues. V was shortened by 6 bases and J by 5 bases, with 22 bases between the two germline ends. Germline V gene data show CDR1 as MNHNY and CDR2 as SVGAGI (reference sequence). This clonotype has just a few counts. Its antigen is not known. MiXCR was run by TCRdb on the reads, yielding one entry per CDR3 protein. The data show 55,000 to 85,000 distinct CDR3 sequences, 20% to 25% seen once. The sample here was CD8+ T cells from cultured PBMCs, taken from culture after CMV antigen stimulation. The sequence came from a human donor in good health (CMV status not recorded). Some clones in this sample may be carry-over from other donors' samples. The chain recombines TRBV6-6 with TRBJ1-1; D is ambiguous. The CDR3 sequence is CASSPLVGQGWTEAFF. The CDR3 nucleotides are TGTGCCAGCAGCCCCCTGGTAGGCCAAGGATGGACTGAAGCTTTCTTT.